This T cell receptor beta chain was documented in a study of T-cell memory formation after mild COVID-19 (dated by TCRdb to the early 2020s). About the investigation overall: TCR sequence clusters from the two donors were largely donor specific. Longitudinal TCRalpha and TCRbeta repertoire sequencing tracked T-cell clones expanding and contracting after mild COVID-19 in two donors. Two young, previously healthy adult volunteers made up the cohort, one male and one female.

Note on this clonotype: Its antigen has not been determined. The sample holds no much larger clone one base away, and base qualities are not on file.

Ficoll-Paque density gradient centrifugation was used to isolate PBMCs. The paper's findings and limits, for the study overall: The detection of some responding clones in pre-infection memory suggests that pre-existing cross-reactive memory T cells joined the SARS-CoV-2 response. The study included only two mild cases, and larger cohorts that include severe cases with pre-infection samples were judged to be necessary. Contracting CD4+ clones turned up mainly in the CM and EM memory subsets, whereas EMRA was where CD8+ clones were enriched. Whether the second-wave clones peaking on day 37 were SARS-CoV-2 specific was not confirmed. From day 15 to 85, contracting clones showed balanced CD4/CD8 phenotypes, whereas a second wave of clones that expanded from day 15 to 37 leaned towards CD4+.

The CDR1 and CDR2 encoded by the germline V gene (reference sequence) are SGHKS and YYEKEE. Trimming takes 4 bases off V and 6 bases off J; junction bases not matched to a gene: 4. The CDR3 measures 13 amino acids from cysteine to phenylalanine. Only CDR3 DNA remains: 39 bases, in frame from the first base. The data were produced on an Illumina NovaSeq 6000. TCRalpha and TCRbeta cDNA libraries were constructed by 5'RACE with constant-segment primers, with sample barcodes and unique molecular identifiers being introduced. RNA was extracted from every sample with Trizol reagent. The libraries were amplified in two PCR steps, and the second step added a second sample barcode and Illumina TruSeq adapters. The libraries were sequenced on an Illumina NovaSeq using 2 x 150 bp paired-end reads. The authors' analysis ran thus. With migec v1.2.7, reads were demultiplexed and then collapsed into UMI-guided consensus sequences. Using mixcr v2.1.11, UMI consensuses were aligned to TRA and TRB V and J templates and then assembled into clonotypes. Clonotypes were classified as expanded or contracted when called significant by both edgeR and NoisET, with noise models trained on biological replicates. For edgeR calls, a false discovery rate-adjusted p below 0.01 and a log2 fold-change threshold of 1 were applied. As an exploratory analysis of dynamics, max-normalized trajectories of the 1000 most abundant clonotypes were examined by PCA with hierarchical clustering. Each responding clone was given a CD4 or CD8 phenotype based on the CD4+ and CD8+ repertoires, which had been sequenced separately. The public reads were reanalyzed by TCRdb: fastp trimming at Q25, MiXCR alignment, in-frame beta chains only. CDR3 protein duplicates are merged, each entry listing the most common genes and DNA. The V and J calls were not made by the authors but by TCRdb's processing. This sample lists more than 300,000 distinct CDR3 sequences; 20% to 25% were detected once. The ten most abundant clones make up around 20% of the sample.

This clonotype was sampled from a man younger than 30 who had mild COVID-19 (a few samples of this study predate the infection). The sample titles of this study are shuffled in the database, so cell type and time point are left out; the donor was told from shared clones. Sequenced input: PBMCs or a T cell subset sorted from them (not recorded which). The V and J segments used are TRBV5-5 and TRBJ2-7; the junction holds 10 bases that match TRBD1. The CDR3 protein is CASSIGTGVEQYF. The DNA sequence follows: TGTGCCAGCAGCATTGGGACAGGGGTCGAGCAGTACTTC.